This T cell receptor beta chain is from a study of cytomegalovirus exposure and HLA in healthy donors. CDR1 and CDR2 from the germline V gene are SGHDN and FVKESK. CDR3 length: 15 residues. Trimming stripped 4 bases from V and 5 bases from J, with 12 bases between. The PCR employed 60 Vbeta primers together with 13 Jbeta primers. Using immunoSEQ multiplex PCR, the repertoire was profiled, and TCRdb retains in-frame clones only, with some absent. This table has around 120,000 clones, 80% appearing once. The sample comprised PBMCs. The rearrangement uses TRBV14 and TRBJ1-6; weak D call: TRBD1 (5 bases). This clonotype originated in a male donor in good health and CMV-seronegative. The CDR3 DNA is TGTGCCAGCAGCCCCCTAGGAGGGGATAATTCACCCCTCCACTTT. Encoded protein: CASSPLGGDNSPLHF.